The next 10 T cell receptor beta chains were all read from a single sample in a study of blood T cell repertoires in COVID-19. TCRdb keeps only in-frame clones here, not all; method: immunoSEQ multiplex PCR. The sample holds hundreds of thousands of clones, 85% seen once. The sample taken for sequencing was peripheral blood. Receptor source: a human donor in a cohort sampled during active COVID-19.

The rearrangement links TRBV2 to TRBJ2-2; the D is unclear. The CDR3 runs 12 residues. The V end lost 8 bases, the J end lost 1 base, and 5 bases lay between the germline ends. Germline values: CDR1 SNHLY, CDR2 FYNNEI. CDR3: CASRGNTGELFF. The CDR3 DNA is TGTGCCAGCCGCGGGAACACCGGGGAGCTGTTTTTT.

V gene TRBV19 combines with J gene TRBJ2-1; 13 bases agree with TRBD2. Germline V lookup: CDR1 LNHDA, CDR2 SQIVND (reference sequence). J gave up 5 bases and V 2 bases, and 9 bases lay outside the gene matches. CDR3 size: 18 residues. The CDR3 loop is CASSISGLAGQRNNEQFF. The DNA for the CDR3 is TGTGCCAGTAGTATATCGGGACTAGCGGGGCAGAGGAACAATGAGCAGTTCTTC. The entire variable domain, with the rest obtained from reference TRBV19 and TRBJ2-1, is as follows: DGGITQSPKYLFRKEGQNVTLSCEQNLNHDAMYWYRQDPGQGLRLIYYSQIVNDFQKGDIAEGYSVSREKKESFPLTVTSAQKNPTAFYLCASSISGLAGQRNNEQFFGPGTRLTVL.

CDR3 bases: TGTGCCAGCAGCGAATGGACAGGGAACACTGAAGCTTTCTTT. Translation: CASSEWTGNTEAFF. The genes are TRBV9 and TRBJ1-1, with TRBD1 matching 7 bases. The CDR3 totals 14 residues. Germline V gene data show CDR1 as SGDLS and CDR2 as YYNGEE. V was clipped by 3 bases and J by 1 base; unmatched bases: 3.

The chain couples TRBV7-6 to TRBJ2-1; 12 positions match TRBD2. This CDR3 is built from 15 residues. The germline V gene has CDR1 SGHVS and CDR2 FNYEAQ. The junction had 5 bases not matched to a gene; V was cut back by 5 bases and J by 6 bases. The CDR3 sequence is CASSILAGGSNEQFF. The DNA for the CDR3 is TGTGCCAGCAGCATCCTAGCGGGGGGGTCCAATGAGCAGTTCTTC.

The chain carries TRBV4-1 and TRBJ1-5; tentatively, D is TRBD1 (5 bases). The germline V gene encodes CDR1 MGHRA and CDR2 YSYEKL. Trimming pared 3 bases from V and 6 bases from J, leaving 21 bases between. The CDR3 totals 17 residues. CDR3 sequence: CASSQGGKGKLGQPQHF. CDR3 nucleotides: TGCGCCAGCAGCCAGGGGGGAAAGGGGAAATTGGGTCAGCCCCAGCATTTT.

The rearrangement joins TRBV11-2 to TRBJ2-2; weak D call: TRBD1 (6 bases). V lost 3 bases to trimming and J lost 2 bases, with 10 bases between them. CDR1 SGHAT and CDR2 FQNNGV come from the germline V gene. The CDR3 has 15 amino acids. CDR3 sequence reads: CASSFGDTNTGELFF. In DNA, the CDR3 is TGTGCCAGCAGCTTTGGGGACACAAACACCGGGGAGCTGTTTTTT.

The rearrangement uses TRBV5-1 and TRBJ2-5, with TRBD2 matching 8 bases. The CDR3 is 17 amino acids. The V gene end was trimmed by 4 bases and the J gene end by 2 bases; junction bases not matched to a gene: 13. Germline assignment: CDR1 SGHRS and CDR2 YFSETQ. CDR3 sequence: CASSTPQLAGSQETQYF. In nucleotides, the CDR3 is TGCGCCAGCAGCACCCCCCAATTAGCGGGGTCTCAAGAGACCCAGTACTTC.

This clone has a single count. The rearrangement links TRBV7-9 to TRBJ2-3, with 12 bases identical to TRBD2. This CDR3 has 19 residues. Germline V gives CDR1 SEHNR, CDR2 FQNEAQ (reference sequence). V trimming: 5 bases; J trimming: 2 bases; junction bases outside the gene matches: 14. In nucleotides, the CDR3 is TGTGCCAGCAGCCCCGACCTAGCGGGGGGGCTCCTTGCCACAGATACGCAGTATTTT. Translation gives CASSPDLAGGLLATDTQYF.

This clone was detected a few times. This chain connects TRBV24-1 to TRBJ2-2; 8 bases match TRBD2. From germline, CDR1 is KGHDR and CDR2 SFDVKD. There are 14 residues in the CDR3. The trim removed 4 bases at V and 5 bases at J, leaving 2 bases unmatched. CDR3 DNA sequence: TGTGCCACCAGTGAATTAGCGGGGACCGGGGAGCTGTTTTTT. It is translated as CATSELAGTGELFF.

The chain links TRBV6-6 to TRBJ1-6, with D unclear. The CDR3 spans 14 residues. Trimming removed 5 bases at V and 7 bases at J, with 12 bases between. The germline V gene has CDR1 MNHNY and CDR2 SVGAGI (reference sequence). The CDR3 DNA sequence: TGTGCCAGCAGTCTCAAATCCCTAAATTCACCCCTCCACTTT. This encodes CASSLKSLNSPLHF.